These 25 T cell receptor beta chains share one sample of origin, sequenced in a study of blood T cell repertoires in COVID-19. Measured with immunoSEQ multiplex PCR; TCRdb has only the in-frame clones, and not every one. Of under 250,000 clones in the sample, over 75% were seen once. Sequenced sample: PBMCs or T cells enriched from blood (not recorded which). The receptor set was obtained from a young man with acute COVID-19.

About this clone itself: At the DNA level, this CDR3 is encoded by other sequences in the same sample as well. The CDR3 protein is CASSVAGGNYEQYF. CDR3 DNA sequence: TGTGCCAGCAGCGTAGCGGGAGGAAATTACGAGCAGTACTTC. The chain couples TRBV9 to TRBJ2-7; 7 nucleotides align to TRBD2. With V trimmed by 0 bases and J by 4 bases, 4 bases remained unmatched. Germline CDR1 SGDLS, CDR2 YYNGEE. CDR3 length: 14 residues.

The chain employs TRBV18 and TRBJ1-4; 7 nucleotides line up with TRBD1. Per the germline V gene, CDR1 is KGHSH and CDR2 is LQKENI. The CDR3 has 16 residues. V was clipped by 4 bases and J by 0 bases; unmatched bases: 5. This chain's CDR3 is CASSLDRVATNEKLFF. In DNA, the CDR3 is TGTGCCAGCTCACTCGACAGGGTTGCAACTAATGAAAAACTGTTTTTT.

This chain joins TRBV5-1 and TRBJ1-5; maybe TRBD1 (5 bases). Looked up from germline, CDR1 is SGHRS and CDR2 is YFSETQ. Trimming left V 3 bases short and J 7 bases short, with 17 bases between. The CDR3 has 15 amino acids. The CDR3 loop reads CASSWAGDEGQPQHF. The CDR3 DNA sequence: TGCGCCAGCAGCTGGGCGGGGGACGAGGGGCAGCCCCAGCATTTT.

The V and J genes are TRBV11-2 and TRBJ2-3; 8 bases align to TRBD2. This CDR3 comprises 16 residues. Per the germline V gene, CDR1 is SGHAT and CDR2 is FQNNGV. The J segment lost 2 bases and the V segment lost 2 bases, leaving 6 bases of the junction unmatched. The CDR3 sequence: CASSLFRRGVTDTQYF. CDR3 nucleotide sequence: TGTGCCAGCAGCTTATTCAGGCGGGGGGTCACAGATACGCAGTATTTT. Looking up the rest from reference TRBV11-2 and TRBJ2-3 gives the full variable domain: EAGVAQSPRYKIIEKRQSVAFWCNPISGHATLYWYQQILGQGPKLLIQFQNNGVVDDSQLPKDRFSAERLKGVDSTLKIQPAKLEDSAVYLCASSLFRRGVTDTQYFGPGTRLTVL.

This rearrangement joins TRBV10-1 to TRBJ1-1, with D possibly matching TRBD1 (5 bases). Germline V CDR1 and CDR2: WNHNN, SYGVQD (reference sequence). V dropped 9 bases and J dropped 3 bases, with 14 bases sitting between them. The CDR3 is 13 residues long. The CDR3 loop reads CASSDTADTEAFF. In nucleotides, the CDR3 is TGCGCCAGTTCGGACACGGCGGACACTGAAGCTTTCTTT.

CDR3 in DNA: TGTGCCAGCACCCAGGGGGCGAAGAACACTGAAGCTTTCTTT. This translates into CASTQGAKNTEAFF. The chain carries TRBV14 and TRBJ1-1, with 8 bases lining up with TRBD1. V shed 7 bases and J 1 base; nucleotides not matched to a gene: 5. Germline CDR1 SGHDN, CDR2 FVKESK. This CDR3 comprises 14 residues.

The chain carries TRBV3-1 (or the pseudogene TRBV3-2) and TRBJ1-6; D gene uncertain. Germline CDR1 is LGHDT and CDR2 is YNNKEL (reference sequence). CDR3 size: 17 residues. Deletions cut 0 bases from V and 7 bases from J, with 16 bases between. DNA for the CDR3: TGTGCCAGCAGCCAAGATCCGGGTCCGCTTTCCAATTCACCCCTCCACTTT. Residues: CASSQDPGPLSNSPLHF.

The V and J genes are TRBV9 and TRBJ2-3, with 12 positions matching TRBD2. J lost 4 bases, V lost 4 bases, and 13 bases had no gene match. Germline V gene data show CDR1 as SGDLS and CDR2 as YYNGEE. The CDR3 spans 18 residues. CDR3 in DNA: TGTGCCAGCAGCTCAAACCCCCTAGCGGGGGGGCCTGCAGATACGCAGTATTTT. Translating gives CASSSNPLAGGPADTQYF.

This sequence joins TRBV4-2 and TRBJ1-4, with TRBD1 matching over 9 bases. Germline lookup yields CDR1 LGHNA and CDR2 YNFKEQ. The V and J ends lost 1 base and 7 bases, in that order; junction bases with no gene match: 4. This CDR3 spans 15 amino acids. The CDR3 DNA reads TGTGCCAGCAGCCAAGGAACACAGGGGGCTGAAAAACTGTTTTTT. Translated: CASSQGTQGAEKLFF.

As DNA, the CDR3 is TGTGCCAGCACCAGAGACTCTCCCAAAGGAAACACCATATATTTT. This codes for CASTRDSPKGNTIYF. V is TRBV6-5 and J is TRBJ1-3; D is uncertain. The CDR3 totals 15 residues. CDR1 and CDR2 (germline): MNHEY, SVGAGI. Deletions cut 7 bases from V and 4 bases from J, with 17 bases between.

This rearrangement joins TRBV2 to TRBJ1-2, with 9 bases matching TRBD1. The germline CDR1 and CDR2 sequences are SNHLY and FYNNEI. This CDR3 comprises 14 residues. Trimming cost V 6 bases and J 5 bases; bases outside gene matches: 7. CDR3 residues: CASRAGQGMYGYTF. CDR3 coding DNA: TGTGCCAGCAGAGCAGGACAGGGGATGTATGGCTACACCTTC. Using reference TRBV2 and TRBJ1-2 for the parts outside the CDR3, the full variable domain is EPEVTQTPSHQVTQMGQEVILRCVPISNHLYFYWYRQILGQKVEFLVSFYNNEISEKSEIFDDQFSVERPDGSNFTLKIRSTKLEDSAMYFCASRAGQGMYGYTFGSGTRLTVV.

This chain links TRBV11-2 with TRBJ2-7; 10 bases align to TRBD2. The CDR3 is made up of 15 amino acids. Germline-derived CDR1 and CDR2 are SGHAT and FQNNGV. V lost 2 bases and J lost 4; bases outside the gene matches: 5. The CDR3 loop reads CASSLYSGGTYEQYF. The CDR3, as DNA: TGTGCCAGCAGCTTATATAGCGGGGGGACGTACGAGCAGTACTTC.

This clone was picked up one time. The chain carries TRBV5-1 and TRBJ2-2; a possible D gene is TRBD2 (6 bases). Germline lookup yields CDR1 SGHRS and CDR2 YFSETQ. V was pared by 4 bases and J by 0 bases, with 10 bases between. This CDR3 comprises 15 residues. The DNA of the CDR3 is TGCGCCAGCAGCATACGACTAGCGAACACCGGGGAGCTGTTTTTT. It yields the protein CASSIRLANTGELFF.

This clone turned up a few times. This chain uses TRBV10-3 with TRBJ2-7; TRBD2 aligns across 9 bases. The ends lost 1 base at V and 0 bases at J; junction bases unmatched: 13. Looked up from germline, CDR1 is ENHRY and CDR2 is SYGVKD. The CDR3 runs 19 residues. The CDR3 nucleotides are TGTGCCATCAGTGAGTTAGCGGGGGCCGGGATATTGAGCTCCTACGAGCAGTACTTC. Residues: CAISELAGAGILSSYEQYF.

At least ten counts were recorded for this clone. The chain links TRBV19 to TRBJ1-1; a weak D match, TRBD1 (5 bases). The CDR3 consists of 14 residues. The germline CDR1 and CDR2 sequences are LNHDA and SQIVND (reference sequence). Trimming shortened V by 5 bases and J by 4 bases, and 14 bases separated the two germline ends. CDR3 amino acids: CASSPQGGSTEAFF. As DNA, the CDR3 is TGTGCCAGTAGTCCCCAGGGCGGGAGCACTGAAGCTTTCTTT.

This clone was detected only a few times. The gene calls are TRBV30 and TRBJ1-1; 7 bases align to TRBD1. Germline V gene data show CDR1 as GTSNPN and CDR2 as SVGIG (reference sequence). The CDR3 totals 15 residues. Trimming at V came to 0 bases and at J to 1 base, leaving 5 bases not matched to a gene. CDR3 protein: CAWSVPDRPNTEAFF. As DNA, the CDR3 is TGTGCCTGGAGTGTCCCGGACAGGCCGAACACTGAAGCTTTCTTT.

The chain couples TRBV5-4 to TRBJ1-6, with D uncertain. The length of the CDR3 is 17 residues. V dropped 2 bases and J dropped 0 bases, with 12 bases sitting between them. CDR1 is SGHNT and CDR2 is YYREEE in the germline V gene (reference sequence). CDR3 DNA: TGTGCCAGCAGCTTTGTTTCATTGAGCTCCTATAATTCACCCCTCCACTTT. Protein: CASSFVSLSSYNSPLHF.

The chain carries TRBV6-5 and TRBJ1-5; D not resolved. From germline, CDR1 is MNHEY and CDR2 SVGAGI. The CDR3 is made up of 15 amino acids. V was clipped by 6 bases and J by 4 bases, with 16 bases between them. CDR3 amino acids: CASSPFRGQNQPQHF. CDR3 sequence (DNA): TGTGCCAGCAGCCCATTCAGAGGTCAGAATCAGCCCCAGCATTTT.

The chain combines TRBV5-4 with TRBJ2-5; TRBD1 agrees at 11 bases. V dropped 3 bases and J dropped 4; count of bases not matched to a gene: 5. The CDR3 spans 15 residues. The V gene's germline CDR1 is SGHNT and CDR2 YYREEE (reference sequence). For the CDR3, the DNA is TGTGCCAGCAGCTACGCCGGGACAGGGGGAGAGACCCAGTACTTC. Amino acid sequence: CASSYAGTGGETQYF.

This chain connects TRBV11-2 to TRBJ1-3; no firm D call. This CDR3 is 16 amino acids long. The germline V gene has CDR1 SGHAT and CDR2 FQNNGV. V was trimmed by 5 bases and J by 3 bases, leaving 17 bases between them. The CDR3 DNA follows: TGTGCCAGCAGCCCCCTCAGGCCCAGTTTTGGAAACACCATATATTTT. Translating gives CASSPLRPSFGNTIYF. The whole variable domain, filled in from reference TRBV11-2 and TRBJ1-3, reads EAGVAQSPRYKIIEKRQSVAFWCNPISGHATLYWYQQILGQGPKLLIQFQNNGVVDDSQLPKDRFSAERLKGVDSTLKIQPAKLEDSAVYLCASSPLRPSFGNTIYFGEGSWLTVV.

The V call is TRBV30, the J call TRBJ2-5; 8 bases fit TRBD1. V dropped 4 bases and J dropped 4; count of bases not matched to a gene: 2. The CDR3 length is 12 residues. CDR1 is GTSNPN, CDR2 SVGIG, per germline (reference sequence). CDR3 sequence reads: CAWTGGPETQYF. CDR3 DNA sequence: TGTGCCTGGACAGGGGGCCCAGAGACCCAGTACTTC.

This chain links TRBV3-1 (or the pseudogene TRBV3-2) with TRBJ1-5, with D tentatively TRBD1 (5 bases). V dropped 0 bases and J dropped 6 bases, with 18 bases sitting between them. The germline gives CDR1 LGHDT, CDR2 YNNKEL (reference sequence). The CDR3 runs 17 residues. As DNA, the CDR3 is TGTGCCAGCAGCCAAGAAGTTTGGCAGGGTGTGGGTCAGCCCCAGCATTTT. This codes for CASSQEVWQGVGQPQHF.

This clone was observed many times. The CDR3 DNA is TGTGCCGGAAGACTATTAGACAGGGGTCCTCCCTACGAGCAGTACTTC. Residues: CAGRLLDRGPPYEQYF. The chain employs TRBV19 and TRBJ2-7; 8 bases match TRBD1. J lost 2 bases, V lost 11 bases, and 17 bases had no gene match. This CDR3 is built from 16 residues. Looked up from germline, CDR1 is LNHDA and CDR2 is SQIVND (reference sequence).

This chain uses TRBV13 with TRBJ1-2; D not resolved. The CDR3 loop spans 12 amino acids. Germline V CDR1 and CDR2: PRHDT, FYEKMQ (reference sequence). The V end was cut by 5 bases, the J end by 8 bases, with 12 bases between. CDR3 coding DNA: TGTGCCAGCAGCCTCGGCGGTGAGGGCTACACCTTC. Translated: CASSLGGEGYTF.

Here the CDR3 DNA reads TGCGCCAGCAGCCAAGAAGCGACAGGGGGCCAGCCCCAGCATTTT. It yields the protein CASSQEATGGQPQHF. The chain joins TRBV4-1 to TRBJ1-5; 10 bases map to TRBD1. Germline V gene data show CDR1 as MGHRA and CDR2 as YSYEKL. V lost 0 bases, J lost 7 bases, and 3 bases stayed unmatched. The CDR3 covers 15 residues.